Each of the 14 T cell receptor beta chains below was sequenced from the same sample in a study of T cell changes during pregnancy in multiple sclerosis. Clones were read by immunoSEQ multiplex PCR, and TCRdb kept only the in-frame ones, dropping some. This repertoire shows tens of thousands of clones, roughly 90% found once; its top ten account for around 0.4%. Material: CD4+ T cells from peripheral blood mononuclear cells, obtained in the second trimester of pregnancy. The receptor source for this set is a female donor with multiple sclerosis, enrolled in a pregnancy study.

The CDR3 here is CASSRLENTEAFF. The CDR3 nucleotides are TGTGCCAGCTCACGACTAGAAAACACTGAAGCTTTCTTT. V and J are TRBV18 and TRBJ1-1; no clear D. Germline assignment: CDR1 KGHSH and CDR2 LQKENI. The CDR3 is 13 residues long. The germline V and J ends were trimmed by 4 bases and 2 bases, with 8 bases remaining between them.

The chain employs TRBV7-9 and TRBJ2-7; TRBD1 matches at 8 bases. This CDR3 spans 14 amino acids. Trimming took 5 bases from V and 3 from J; bases not matched to a gene: 6. Germline loops: CDR1 SEHNR, CDR2 FQNEAQ (reference sequence). CDR3 in DNA: TGTGCCAGCAGCCCAAGGACAGGGCTCTACGAGCAGTACTTC. It translates to CASSPRTGLYEQYF.

This chain connects TRBV15 to TRBJ2-2; TRBD2 might be the D (7 bases). Trimming took off 6 bases at V and 7 bases at J, with 21 bases between the two ends. CDR1 and CDR2 (germline): LNHNV, YYDKDF (reference sequence). The CDR3 runs to 16 residues. DNA of the CDR3: TGTGCCACCAGAGAGGGGGGTCGGGGGGTCATCGGGGAGCTGTTTTTT. Protein product: CATREGGRGVIGELFF.

The rearrangement joins TRBV6-5 to TRBJ1-2, with D tentatively TRBD1 (6 bases). Deletions cut 10 bases from V and 8 bases from J, with 17 bases between. The CDR3 length is 12 residues. In germline, CDR1 is MNHEY, CDR2 SVGAGI. The CDR3 coding sequence is TGTGCCACGAGGGGGGCGGGAGGGGGCTACACCTTC. Translating it yields CATRGAGGGYTF.

This chain links TRBV4-3 with TRBJ2-5, with 7 bases aligning to TRBD1. J lost 0 bases, V lost 0 bases, and 4 bases had no gene match. CDR3 length: 16 amino acids. Germline values: CDR1 LGHNA, CDR2 YSLEER. The CDR3 DNA sequence: TGCGCCAGCAGCCAAGAGGCAGGGGGTAACCAAGAGACCCAGTACTTC. It is translated as CASSQEAGGNQETQYF.

There are a few counts of this clone. V gene TRBV5-6 combines with J gene TRBJ2-5, with 9 nucleotides matching TRBD1. The germline V gene encodes CDR1 SGHDT and CDR2 YYEEEE. V lost 4 bases, J lost 4 bases, and 11 bases stayed unmatched. This CDR3 has 16 residues. CDR3 sequence reads: CASSLLTGGIGETQYF. CDR3 in DNA: TGTGCCAGCAGCCTCCTGACAGGGGGTATTGGAGAGACCCAGTACTTC.

The chain links TRBV6-5 to TRBJ1-2, with D possibly matching TRBD1 (6 bases). With 5 bases removed from V and 2 bases from J, the gap between germline ends came to 15 bases. The CDR3 is 15 residues long. Looked up from germline, CDR1 is MNHEY and CDR2 is SVGAGI. This chain's CDR3 is CASSPRQERNYGYTF. The CDR3 DNA reads as TGTGCCAGCAGTCCCAGACAGGAGCGAAACTATGGCTACACCTTC.

This clone came up once. This sequence joins TRBV6-1 and TRBJ1-2; 10 positions match TRBD1. The V gene's germline CDR1 is MNHNS and CDR2 SASEGT. The V and J ends lost 4 bases and 8 bases, in that order; junction bases with no gene match: 4. The CDR3 extends over 13 amino acids. The CDR3 is CASSGQGARGYTF. The CDR3 DNA follows: TGTGCCAGCAGTGGACAGGGGGCGCGAGGCTACACCTTC.

The gene calls are TRBV30 and TRBJ1-1; TRBD1 matches 9 bases. The germline V gene encodes CDR1 GTSNPN and CDR2 SVGIG (reference sequence). The CDR3 extends over 14 amino acids. V gave up 2 bases and J gave up 6 bases; unmatched junction bases: 7. DNA for the CDR3: TGTGCCTGGAGTACGCTGGGACAGGGCCCTGAAGCTTTCTTT. Protein sequence: CAWSTLGQGPEAFF.

The rearrangement uses TRBV6-5 and TRBJ1-1, with 7 bases identical to TRBD1. Trimming at V came to 5 bases and at J to 1 base, leaving 7 bases not matched to a gene. Germline CDR1 MNHEY, CDR2 SVGAGI. The CDR3 consists of 15 residues. CDR3 sequence reads: CASSRPQGRNTEAFF. Here the CDR3 DNA reads TGTGCCAGCAGTAGGCCACAGGGGAGGAACACTGAAGCTTTCTTT.

The chain is built from TRBV27 and TRBJ2-7; 10 bases map to TRBD1. Looked up from germline, CDR1 is MNHEY and CDR2 is SMNVEV (reference sequence). Trimming removed 5 bases from V and 5 bases from J; junction bases left unmatched: 9. The CDR3 contains 15 residues. The CDR3 sequence: CASSRPGQGRHEQYF. The CDR3 DNA follows: TGTGCCAGCAGTAGACCGGGACAGGGGCGGCACGAGCAGTACTTC.

The V call is TRBV7-2, the J call TRBJ1-2, with 7 bases fitting TRBD1. CDR1 SGHTA and CDR2 FQGNSA come from the germline V gene. V shed 5 bases, J shed 3 bases, and the junction held 3 bases outside the gene matches. The CDR3 runs 13 residues. CDR3 bases: TGTGCCAGCAGCCCCGACAGGGACTATGGCTACACCTTC. Its protein is CASSPDRDYGYTF.

The chain joins TRBV5-1 to TRBJ1-2; tentative D call: TRBD1 (6 bases). The length of the CDR3 is 17 residues. V was trimmed by 1 base and J by 3 bases, leaving 19 bases between them. Germline assignment: CDR1 SGHRS and CDR2 YFSETQ. The CDR3 nucleotides read TGCGCCAGCAGCTTGAATCCTGTTGGGGCAGGGGACTATGGCTACACCTTC. This encodes CASSLNPVGAGDYGYTF.

The chain has TRBV27 and TRBJ2-7; D is undetermined. Germline V gene data show CDR1 as MNHEY and CDR2 as SMNVEV (reference sequence). Trimming cost V 4 bases and J 3 bases, with 10 bases left between them. The CDR3 is 13 residues long. Here the CDR3 reads CASSSRRDYEQYF. The CDR3 DNA is TGTGCCAGCAGTTCTCGTAGAGACTACGAGCAGTACTTC.